Shown below are 4 T cell receptor beta chains from a single sample sequenced in a study of blood T cell repertoires in COVID-19. Sequenced by immunoSEQ multiplex PCR; TCRdb stores in-frame clones only, minus some. The sample lists fewer than 350,000 clones; about 76% were seen once. Input material: peripheral blood. These receptors originate from a woman aged 55-69 years with active or convalescent COVID-19.

This clone occurred once. The chain couples TRBV11-2 to TRBJ2-1, with TRBD2 identical over 10 bases. V lost 4 bases, J lost 5 bases, and 5 bases stayed unmatched. The CDR3 covers 15 residues. Per the germline V gene, CDR1 is SGHAT and CDR2 is FQNNGV. CDR3 nucleotide sequence: TGTGCCAGCAGCTGGGGGGGGACTAGCGACAATGAGCAGTTCTTC. Encoded protein: CASSWGGTSDNEQFF.

The V gene is TRBV5-4, the J gene TRBJ2-6; 7 bases map to TRBD1. Germline CDR1 SGHNT, CDR2 YYREEE (reference sequence). Trimming cost V 4 bases and J 2 bases; bases outside gene matches: 3. This CDR3 is 15 amino acids long. Here the CDR3 reads CASSPDRAGANVLTF. The CDR3, as DNA: TGTGCCAGCAGCCCCGACAGGGCTGGGGCCAACGTCCTGACTTTC.

The count of this clone is one. V gene TRBV3-1 (or the pseudogene TRBV3-2) combines with J gene TRBJ2-3, with TRBD2 matching over 7 bases. The CDR3 loop spans 14 amino acids. V lost 8 bases and J lost 5; bases outside the gene matches: 10. Germline values: CDR1 LGHDT, CDR2 YNNKEL (reference sequence). As DNA, the CDR3 is TGTGCCAGCTCGACCGGGACTACACTAGATACGCAGTATTTT. This encodes CASSTGTTLDTQYF.

This chain connects TRBV19 to TRBJ2-1; TRBD2 matches 14 bases. The CDR3 is 16 amino acids. Unmatched junction bases numbered 4, after V lost 7 bases and J lost 2 bases. Germline V gives CDR1 LNHDA, CDR2 SQIVND (reference sequence). The CDR3, as DNA: TGTGCCAGTACCAGACTAGCGGGGGGGACCTACAATGAGCAGTTCTTC. Translated: CASTRLAGGTYNEQFF.